The clone carrying this T cell receptor beta chain was seen more than once but under ten times. Its antigen is still unknown. Looked up from germline, CDR1 is LNHDA and CDR2 is SQIVND (reference sequence). The CDR3 length is 16 residues. V was pared by 10 bases and J by 0 bases, with 19 bases between. This sample is part of a study of beta chain features in type 1 diabetes. TCRB transcripts that were expressed got sequenced, as all of the isolated RNA had been reverse transcribed. Method: immunoSEQ multiplex PCR; TCRdb's copy keeps in-frame clones and lacks some. The data contain under 450,000 clones, approximately 15% of them singletons. Averaging roughly 110 mL, one heparinised blood draw was given by each donor. Study conclusions and caveats: Patients with type 1 diabetes carried fewer insertions and had more deletions at their VDJ junctions. Researchers report that Type 1 diabetes patients had moderately but significantly shorter TCRB CDR3s across all four CD4+ subsets.

The V and J genes are TRBV19 and TRBJ2-4; D gene ambiguous. The source of this sequence is a man in his thirties or forties in good health. The sequenced sample consisted of naive CD4+ T cells from blood. The CDR3 nucleotides read TGTGCCACCGGCCAGGTGCCGACCCTAGCCAAAAACATTCAGTACTTC. It codes for CATGQVPTLAKNIQYF.